These T cell receptor beta chains were read from a single sample in a study of OX40 agonist ivuxolimab in advanced cancers. Some clones are missing from TCRdb's copy, which holds only in-frame ones; the method was immunoSEQ multiplex PCR. The table includes about 36,000 clones, 74% detected once. This material consisted of CD4+ or CD8+ T cells sorted from blood, taken in a trial of the OX40 agonist ivuxolimab. These receptors were obtained from an adult with an advanced solid tumor such as melanoma, head and neck, liver or kidney cancer. CDR3s leave out the opening cysteine and the closing phenylalanine or tryptophan. Only some rows state a clone size, as once, few, many or a class for expanded clones.

j_gene: TRBJ2-7; abundance: medium-sized; v_gene: TRBV2; CDR3aa: ASMDSSYEQY
j_gene: TRBJ1-1; abundance: once; v_gene: TRBV7-6; CDR3aa: ASSPSWERNTEAF
j_gene: TRBJ2-1; abundance: -; v_gene: TRBV29-1; CDR3aa: SHTGTIYNEQF
j_gene: TRBJ2-1; abundance: -; v_gene: TRBV7-8; CDR3aa: ASSRDRGPGEQF
j_gene: TRBJ1-1; abundance: -; v_gene: TRBV5-1; CDR3aa: ASSPRTGEAAF
j_gene: TRBJ2-3; abundance: -; v_gene: TRBV29-1; CDR3aa: SVEGAGGTDTQY
j_gene: TRBJ1-2; abundance: few; v_gene: TRBV5-6; CDR3aa: ASSLLKLFLYGYT
j_gene: TRBJ1-2; abundance: -; v_gene: TRBV5-1; CDR3aa: ASSPRTFRGYT
j_gene: TRBJ1-3; abundance: once; v_gene: TRBV28; CDR3aa: ASSLPRSGNTIY
j_gene: TRBJ2-3; abundance: -; v_gene: TRBV7-2; CDR3aa: ASSQTSAGTDTQY
j_gene: TRBJ2-7; abundance: -; v_gene: TRBV6-6; CDR3aa: ASSPGQGISEQY
j_gene: TRBJ2-7; abundance: -; v_gene: TRBV2; CDR3aa: ASKGTSGQY